This note documents a single T cell receptor beta chain sequence. The antigen is not known. Relative to the germline gene, one junction end is altered; a read error may explain this. The protocol was immunoSEQ multiplex PCR, while the TCRdb copy is restricted to in-frame clones and leaves out a portion. The sample holds about 2 million clones, roughly 94% seen once. This record belongs to a study of shared clonotypes between healthy human individuals. Study as a whole: For every donor, three CD4 naive, three CD4 memory, two CD8 naive and one CD8 memory plates were used.

CDR3 length: 15 amino acids. Germline V CDR1 and CDR2: MNHEY, SVGAGI. Study-wide results and caveats: Larger estimated richness was generally recorded for naive subsets relative to memory subsets.

CD45RO-negative, CCR7-selected cells formed the naive CD8 fraction, which excluded terminally differentiated effector memory CD45RA+ cells. This chain links TRBV6-5 with TRBJ2-3, with TRBD2 matching 8 bases. The TCR sequence derives from a man aged 18 to 29 in good health. The sample taken for sequencing was naive CD8+ T cells sorted from blood. CDR3 loop: CASRLLAESIDTQYF. CDR3 nucleotide sequence: TGTGCCAGCAGACTACTAGCGGAGAGCATAGATACGCAGTATTTT.